This is a list of T cell receptor beta chains from one sample in a study of post-analysis software for immune sequencing data. Each CDR3 protein is one row after TCRdb ran MiXCR on the PCR reads. The table lists almost 700,000 distinct CDR3 sequences, 55% to 70% of them singletons. The sequenced sample consisted of blood. The receptors originated from a girl aged 2 to 9 with multiple sclerosis. CDR3s include the opening cysteine and the closing phenylalanine or tryptophan.

13 | TRBJ2-3 | TRBV13 | CASGVHGGDTQYF
16 | TRBJ2-3 | TRBV12-3/TRBV12-4 | CASRNLAGGATDTQYF
14 | TRBJ2-1 | TRBV12-3/TRBV12-4 | CASSWGQGPNEQFF
12 | TRBJ2-4 | TRBV12-3/TRBV12-4 | CASSSSSPVQYF
19 | TRBJ2-6 | TRBV12-3/TRBV12-4 | CASSSRDRGTGSGANVLTF
14 | - | TRBV10-2 | CASLGLADYNEQYF
11 | TRBJ1-2 | TRBV20-1 | CSAGGSYGYTF
17 | TRBJ2-2 | TRBV6-1 | CASSSPGLAGGTGELFF
15 | TRBJ2-1 | TRBV6-6 | CASSYPDRGINEQFF
13 | TRBJ2-1 | TRBV20-1 | CSAPGVVPNEQFF
11 | TRBJ2-5 | TRBV20-1 | CSARDGETQYF
14 | TRBJ2-5 | TRBV6-2/TRBV6-3 | CASSYSGFKETQYF
15 | TRBJ1-1 | TRBV12-3/TRBV12-4 | CASRETTAPVAEAFF
15 | TRBJ2-3 | TRBV4-3 | CASSQEGVHTDTQYF
21 | TRBJ2-1 | TRBV2 | CASSEALVFWRRGGSYNEQFF
15 | TRBJ2-7 | TRBV5-1 | CASSLTLHTSYEQYF
15 | TRBJ2-7 | TRBV3-1 | CASSQRSTGGYEQYF
13 | TRBJ1-2 | TRBV30 | CACPRTGGYGYTF
15 | TRBJ1-2 | TRBV7-2 | CASSLGYRGADGYTF
15 | TRBJ1-6 | TRBV12-3/TRBV12-4 | CASSTGTGGNSPLHF
16 | TRBJ2-7 | TRBV28 | CAGSFRDHAGNYEQYF
14 | TRBJ1-6 | TRBV10-3 | CAIGGSTYNSPLHF
15 | TRBJ2-4 | TRBV20-1 | CSARVRTGGFPRQYF
15 | TRBJ1-2 | TRBV12-3/TRBV12-4 | CASSSLSTNLLGYTF
12 | TRBJ2-7 | TRBV20-1 | CSARRGAKEQYF
12 | TRBJ1-1 | TRBV13 | CASRLGGTEAFF
14 | TRBJ1-1 | TRBV18 | CASSPDGSNTEAFF
18 | TRBJ2-3 | TRBV5-5 | CASSFQDRGPASTDTQYF
15 | - | TRBV6-5 | CASRRGLAEPGEQYF
14 | TRBJ1-2 | TRBV12-3/TRBV12-4 | CASSGPEASYGYTF
12 | TRBJ2-5 | TRBV29-1 | CSVGRGGETQYF
14 | TRBJ1-2 | TRBV12-3/TRBV12-4 | CASSLGRETYGYTF
15 | TRBJ2-5 | TRBV7-2 | CASSSQGGMQETQYF
14 | TRBJ2-7 | TRBV5-1 | CASSLWQGNYEQYF
11 | TRBJ2-5 | TRBV5-1 | CASRDLETQYF
15 | TRBJ2-4 | TRBV2 | CASSEAVGTGGVQYF
11 | TRBJ2-3 | TRBV20-1 | CSAQSDDTQYF